The TCR beta chain under discussion was sequenced for a study of blood T cells in healthy people across ages. Between the trimmed V and J ends, which lost 4 bases and 7 bases, there was a span of 18 bases. Germline CDR1 reads SGHRS; CDR2 reads YFSETQ. This CDR3 spans 14 amino acids. Study observations and caveats: Older age coincided with a roughly linear decline in TCR beta diversity per million T cells.

Concerning this clonotype itself: Its antigen is currently unknown.

Next came a second PCR, run for about 7 to 12 cycles, which used a sample-barcoded 5' primer along with a J-beta primer mix. No fewer than 3 million CDR3-containing paired-end reads came from each sample. From the 5' RACE reads, TCRdb called clonotypes with MiXCR, one entry per CDR3 protein. Of about 640,000 distinct CDR3 sequences listed, roughly 58% are singletons. The chain combines TRBV5-1 with TRBJ2-7, with D possibly TRBD2 on 6 matching bases. The clonotype originates from a man aged 55-75 years in good health. What was sequenced was blood. CDR3 in DNA: TGCGCCAGCAGCCCCATCGGGACTCCCAATGAGCAGTACTTC. This gives the protein CASSPIGTPNEQYF.